Given below is one TCR beta chain in context. The antigen is undetermined. The record originates from a study of cytomegalovirus exposure and HLA in healthy donors. About the research overall: It was reported in a later analysis that the 100 to 150 validation repertoires used the same platform as the 550 to 800 first-cohort repertoires.

Broader study findings: The majority of TCR sequences were rare, yet some public TCRs appeared in many donors.

Sequencing used immunoSEQ multiplex PCR; TCRdb keeps in-frame clones, though not all of them. The sample holds 170,000 or so clones; 84% are singletons and the top ten take under 3.5%. The clonotype was recovered from a woman aged 18 to 35 in good health and CMV-seropositive. Source material: PBMCs.

The CDR3: CASRWGLAADTQYF. As DNA, the CDR3 is TGTGCCAGCAGGTGGGGACTAGCGGCAGATACGCAGTATTTT. The chain couples TRBV6-1 to TRBJ2-3, with TRBD2 matching 11 bases. J was trimmed by 4 bases and V by 6 bases; bases with no gene match: 3. CDR3 size: 14 residues. The germline gives CDR1 MNHNS, CDR2 SASEGT.